Following are 17 T cell receptor beta chains from one sample sequenced in a study of CD8+ T cells in alopecia areata. Treatment specified: oral pan-JAK inhibitor, 5-10 mg twice daily. Extracted RNA was reverse transcribed into cDNA, the sequencing template. Sequencing used immunoSEQ multiplex PCR; TCRdb keeps in-frame clones, though not all of them. The sample has about 200,000 clones; nearly 60% are singletons. Sequenced material: CD4+ T cells sorted from blood, taken at week 24, from a patient treated with tofacitinib. These receptors were taken from a human donor with alopecia areata.

The chain links TRBV30 to TRBJ2-1; D remains ambiguous. CDR3 length: 14 amino acids. Per the germline V gene, CDR1 is GTSNPN and CDR2 is SVGIG (reference sequence). Trimming pared 5 bases from V and 6 bases from J, leaving 17 bases between. Here the CDR3 reads CAWQVYQRANEQFF. The CDR3 DNA follows: TGTGCCTGGCAGGTCTACCAAAGGGCCAATGAGCAGTTCTTC.

This clone was counted only a few times. The chain joins TRBV5-1 to TRBJ2-1, with D uncertain. This CDR3 is built from 16 residues. Looked up from germline, CDR1 is SGHRS and CDR2 is YFSETQ. Trimming cost V 0 bases and J 5 bases, with 15 bases left between them. CDR3 in amino acids: CASSLGNSGGDNEQFF. Here the CDR3 DNA reads TGCGCCAGCAGCTTGGGTAATTCGGGTGGAGACAATGAGCAGTTCTTC.

CDR3: CASSSVLGRNYGYTF. The CDR3 DNA reads TGTGCCAGCAGTTCTGTTTTAGGACGGAACTATGGCTACACCTTC. The chain joins TRBV27 to TRBJ1-2, with D hard to call. Germline V gives CDR1 MNHEY, CDR2 SMNVEV (reference sequence). The CDR3 has 15 amino acids. Deletions cut 4 bases from V and 2 bases from J, with 14 bases between.

This chain uses TRBV5-1 with TRBJ2-3; no clear D. The CDR3 loop spans 13 amino acids. Looked up from germline, CDR1 is SGHRS and CDR2 is YFSETQ. Trimming cost V 1 base and J 0 bases, with 3 bases left between them. The CDR3: CASSLQSTDTQYF. The DNA for the CDR3 is TGCGCCAGCAGCTTGCAGAGCACAGATACGCAGTATTTT.

CDR3 residues: CASSSGQPGEKLFF. For the CDR3, the DNA is TGTGCCAGCAGCTCGGGACAGCCCGGTGAAAAACTGTTTTTT. The gene calls are TRBV7-9 and TRBJ1-4; TRBD1 matches 7 bases. The CDR3 covers 14 residues. Germline trimming cut 4 bases from V and 7 bases from J; bases unmatched to any gene: 6. Germline V gene data show CDR1 as SEHNR and CDR2 as FQNEAQ (reference sequence).

The V call is TRBV5-1, the J call TRBJ1-5; D may be TRBD1 (5 bases). Trimming took 2 bases from V and 5 from J, leaving 8 bases between them. Germline V lookup: CDR1 SGHRS, CDR2 YFSETQ. The CDR3 covers 13 residues. CDR3 amino acids: CASSLRGDQPQHF. The CDR3 DNA follows: TGCGCCAGCAGCTTAAGGGGAGATCAGCCCCAGCATTTT. Full variable domain (rest looked up from reference TRBV5-1 and TRBJ1-5): KAGVTQTPRYLIKTRGQQVTLSCSPISGHRSVSWYQQTPGQGLQFLFEYFSETQRNKGNFPGRFSGRQFSNSRSEMNVSTLELGDSALYLCASSLRGDQPQHFGDGTRLSIL.

This clone was recorded at least ten times. This chain uses TRBV4-1 with TRBJ1-4; no reliable D call. V gave up 0 bases and J gave up 8 bases, with 4 bases separating them. Per germline, CDR1 MGHRA and CDR2 YSYEKL. CDR3 length: 12 amino acids. For the CDR3, the DNA is TGCGCCAGCAGCCAAGATCTGGAAAAACTGTTTTTT. Its translation is CASSQDLEKLFF.

The J gene is TRBJ2-7, the V gene TRBV7-9; TRBD2 matches at 7 bases. Germline loops: CDR1 SEHNR, CDR2 FQNEAQ (reference sequence). The trim removed 4 bases at V and 2 bases at J, leaving 5 bases unmatched. There are 14 residues in the CDR3. CDR3 sequence reads: CASSSGGGTYEQYF. In nucleotides, the CDR3 is TGTGCCAGCAGCTCGGGGGGAGGGACCTACGAGCAGTACTTC.

This chain uses TRBV30 with TRBJ2-7; 10 bases are a match to TRBD1. In germline, CDR1 is GTSNPN, CDR2 SVGIG (reference sequence). The CDR3 extends over 15 amino acids. V trimming: 5 bases; J trimming: 3 bases; junction bases outside the gene matches: 10. The CDR3 coding sequence is TGTGCCTGGGTTCCAGACAGGGGGCCCCTCTACGAGCAGTACTTC. Translated: CAWVPDRGPLYEQYF.

This clone has just a few counts. The rearrangement uses TRBV25-1 and TRBJ1-1; the D is unclear. This CDR3 region has 13 residues. V dropped 3 bases and J dropped 5 bases, with 10 bases sitting between them. CDR1 is MGHDK, CDR2 SYGVNS, per germline. CDR3 nucleotides: TGTGCCAGCAGTGAGGATCCCGGGACTGAAGCTTTCTTT. Amino acids: CASSEDPGTEAFF.

The chain couples TRBV29-1 to TRBJ2-1, with 12 positions matching TRBD2. Per the germline V gene, CDR1 is SQVTM and CDR2 is ANQGSEA. The CDR3 extends over 13 amino acids. J lost 10 bases, V lost 7 bases, and 8 bases had no gene match. CDR3 region: CSARLAGDSEQFF. The CDR3 bases are TGCAGCGCCAGACTAGCGGGAGATTCGGAGCAGTTCTTC.

The table lists this clone with a few counts. V gene TRBV15 combines with J gene TRBJ2-1, with a possible D match to TRBD1 (7 bases). CDR3 size: 14 residues. The V end lost 6 bases, the J end lost 9 bases, and 18 bases lay between the germline ends. Per the germline V gene, CDR1 is LNHNV and CDR2 is YYDKDF (reference sequence). The CDR3: CATRPGGSKSEQFF. In DNA form, the CDR3 reads TGTGCCACCAGGCCAGGGGGGTCAAAGAGTGAGCAGTTCTTC.

The chain uses TRBV23-1 and TRBJ1-1, with 9 positions matching TRBD1. TRBV23-1 is an ORF, with its function uncertain. The CDR3 has 15 residues. Trimming at V came to 9 bases and at J to 3 bases, leaving 11 bases not matched to a gene. This chain's CDR3 is CARPGQGSEDTEAFF. The CDR3 region has the DNA TGCGCCAGGCCGGGACAGGGTTCTGAGGACACTGAAGCTTTCTTT.

The chain combines TRBV25-1 with TRBJ1-5; tentatively, D is TRBD1 (5 bases). Germline-derived CDR1 and CDR2 are MGHDK and SYGVNS. Trimming stripped 3 bases from V and 10 bases from J, with 10 bases between. The CDR3 extends over 12 amino acids. The CDR3 loop reads CASSEGHNPQHF. The CDR3 nucleotides read TGTGCCAGCAGTGAGGGGCACAATCCCCAGCATTTT.

This sequence joins TRBV27 and TRBJ1-1; D call uncertain. The germline gives CDR1 MNHEY, CDR2 SMNVEV (reference sequence). The CDR3 spans 15 residues. V was trimmed by 3 bases and J by 0 bases, leaving 11 bases between them. The DNA of the CDR3 is TGTGCCAGCAGTTTTGATTGGAGGTTGAACACTGAAGCTTTCTTT. Translated, it gives CASSFDWRLNTEAFF.

In the case of this clone: The sample carries other DNA sequences with the same CDR3. The chain has TRBV7-2 and TRBJ1-5; TRBD1 matches 7 bases. Trimming took 6 bases from V and 5 from J; bases not matched to a gene: 10. The CDR3 extends over 15 amino acids. Germline lookup yields CDR1 SGHTA and CDR2 FQGNSA. This CDR3 reads CASSREGQGDQPQHF. In DNA, the CDR3 is TGTGCCAGCAGTCGGGAAGGGCAGGGGGATCAGCCCCAGCATTTT.

This CDR3 is CSGISSGSTAGELFF. The CDR3 region has the DNA TGCAGCGGGATTTCTAGCGGGAGTACCGCCGGGGAGCTGTTTTTT. The V and J genes are TRBV29-1 and TRBJ2-2, with 10 bases aligning to TRBD2. Germline CDR1 is SQVTM and CDR2 is ANQGSEA. The CDR3 totals 15 residues. The ends lost 7 bases at V and 6 bases at J; junction bases unmatched: 11.